The entry below describes one T cell receptor beta chain. Its cognate antigen is unknown. Unique molecular identifiers were built into the TCRbeta library. A single record per CDR3 protein comes from TCRdb applying MiXCR to the PCR reads. The sample shows about 830,000 distinct CDR3 sequences, roughly 15% of them seen only once. Germline CDR1 and CDR2: MGHDK and SYGVNS. The CDR3 is 13 amino acids. Between the trimmed V and J ends, which lost 0 bases and 1 base, there was a span of 3 bases. This specimen belongs to a study of T-cell reconstitution after alpha-beta-depleted transplantation in children. Study-wide findings and caveats: Some patients owed their high day-60 TCRbeta diversity to surviving recipient T cells and thymic progenitors. T-cell counts and diversity were attributed mostly to newly produced T cells one year after transplant. The study reportedly traced alpha-beta T cells about two months after transplant to several hundred expanded graft clones.

The genes are TRBV25-1 and TRBJ1-2; unclear D gene. The specimen comprised PBMCs, mostly from graft donor cells, sampled 360 days after TCRalphabeta/CD19-depleted stem cell transplant. The receptor comes from a male patient under 18 who had a stem cell transplant for acute lymphoblastic leukemia, so the T cells may come from the graft donor. CDR3 in DNA: TGTGCCAGCAGTGAATACAGTAACTATGGCTACACCTTC. Amino acids: CASSEYSNYGYTF.